One T cell receptor (beta chain) is described in this entry. The sample comes from a study of CD8 T cells in Susac syndrome. The RNA, roughly 0.45 to 1 ug, was put through reverse transcription using random hexamers. TCRdb passed the immunoSEQ multiplex PCR reads through MiXCR, listing each CDR3 protein once. Of over 100,000 distinct CDR3 sequences in the sample, about 90% are singletons; the top ten hold roughly 0.11%. The sequenced sample consisted of CD8+ T cells from PBMCs. The source is a human donor in good health.

The CDR3 DNA reads TGTGCCAGCAGCCAAACCCACAGGACCAACTATGGCTACACCTTC. It encodes CASSQTHRTNYGYTF. The chain links TRBV3-1 to TRBJ1-2; maybe TRBD1 (5 bases). The germline V gene has CDR1 LGHDT and CDR2 YNNKEL (reference sequence). The CDR3 consists of 15 residues. V was pared by 2 bases and J by 2 bases, with 12 bases between.